The T cell receptor (beta chain) described here comes from a study of blood T cell repertoires in COVID-19. Study details: The United States, Italy and Spain provided the acute and convalescent COVID-19 samples. In each case, the material was cDNA or gDNA derived from T cells, B-cell-depleted T cells, or PBMCs.

As processed by the authors: The authors estimated nucleated cell counts from reference gene primer amplification. Assay used: immunoSEQ multiplex PCR; TCRdb lists only in-frame clones, some missing. The V and J calls and clone size were taken over from that table, and D and trimming were inferred from the DNA. The sample consists of about 330,000 clones, over 75% of them appearing once. Trimming removed 6 bases from V and 5 bases from J, with 11 bases in between. The CDR3 has 13 residues. Germline CDR1 SGHRS, CDR2 YFSETQ. The source of this sequence is a woman aged 45-65 years with active or convalescent COVID-19. The V call is TRBV5-1, the J call TRBJ2-2; D is unresolved. Sequenced sample: peripheral blood. CDR3 residues: CASTNTETGELFF. DNA for the CDR3: TGCGCCAGCACCAATACAGAGACCGGGGAGCTGTTTTTT.